This entry features one TCR beta chain sequence. Its antigen is currently unknown. TCRdb ran MiXCR on the reads and lists one entry per CDR3 protein. Of more than 300,000 distinct CDR3 sequences in the sample, about 35% were seen once. The germline CDR1 and CDR2 sequences are MGHDK and SYGVNS. The CDR3 totals 14 residues. Trimming cost V 5 bases and J 7 bases, with 16 bases left between them. This entry belongs to a study of T cell repertoires in cytomegalovirus infection. Overall study context: Epitope selection comprised recently identified HLA-C-restricted CMV epitopes and well-studied HLA-B-restricted CMV epitopes. Indications came from public TCR beta signatures; they pointed to CMV infection and to a matching HLA type. Overall study results and limits: Identification of carriers of CMV plus the relevant HLA was performed using cumulative public TCR beta family frequency. In two of eight donors, the top clonotype was HLA-C-restricted CMV-specific.

This clonotype originated in a human donor in good health (CMV status not recorded). Some clones in this sample may be carry-over from other donors' samples. V gene TRBV25-1 combines with J gene TRBJ2-3; no reliable D call. The sequencing here drew on cultured PBMCs, taken from culture after CMV antigen stimulation. CDR3 sequence reads: CASSQAQSGNTQYF. Written as DNA, the CDR3 is TGTGCCAGCAGTCAAGCGCAATCCGGAAATACGCAGTATTTT.